The 27 T cell receptor beta chains below come from one sample, sequenced in a study of shared clonotypes between healthy human individuals. Some clones are missing from TCRdb's copy, which holds only in-frame ones; the method was immunoSEQ multiplex PCR. The table lists roughly 2,300,000 clones, roughly 92% of them singletons. The source material was naive CD4+ T cells from PBMCs. Subset noted: CD45RA+ positively selected. These receptors were obtained from a man younger than 35 in good health. Some clones in this sample may be carry-over from other donors' samples.

The chain is built from TRBV19 and TRBJ2-7; 7 nucleotides align to TRBD1. V dropped 5 bases and J dropped 6; count of bases not matched to a gene: 7. The CDR3 has 13 amino acids. Germline CDR1 LNHDA, CDR2 SQIVND (reference sequence). CDR3 sequence (DNA): TGTGCCAGTAGTCAGCAGGGGGACGGCGAGCAGTACTTC. As protein: CASSQQGDGEQYF.

This rearrangement joins TRBV4-1 to TRBJ2-5; unclear D gene. The DNA end favors TRBJ2-7, so the J call may be wrong. CDR3 length: 13 amino acids. Germline V gene data show CDR1 as MGHRA and CDR2 as YSYEKL. DNA of the CDR3: TGCGCCAGCAGCACCCTTCCGGCCTACGAGCAGTACTTC. Its protein product is CASSTLPAYEQYF.

The chain uses TRBV7-2 and TRBJ2-1, with D maybe TRBD2 (5 bases). From germline, CDR1 is SGHTA and CDR2 FQGNSA. The CDR3 is 14 amino acids. The V end lost 6 bases, the J end lost 4 bases, and 13 bases lay between the germline ends. CDR3 DNA sequence: TGTGCCAGCAGTCCCGAGGGATCTTACAATGAGCAGTTCTTC. Its protein is CASSPEGSYNEQFF.

This clone was detected once. V is TRBV18 and J is TRBJ2-7; TRBD1 matches at 7 bases. Germline-derived CDR1 and CDR2 are KGHSH and LQKENI. This CDR3 has 14 amino acids. Germline trimming cut 3 bases from V and 5 bases from J; bases unmatched to any gene: 7. The CDR3 sequence: CASSPMSQGHEQYF. Written as DNA, the CDR3 is TGTGCCAGCTCACCGATGTCACAGGGGCACGAGCAGTACTTC.

The chain couples TRBV2 to TRBJ2-5; D may be TRBD2 (6 bases). Germline V gene data show CDR1 as SNHLY and CDR2 as FYNNEI. Trimming pared 6 bases from V and 3 bases from J, leaving 11 bases between. The CDR3 contains 13 residues. In DNA, the CDR3 is TGTGCCAGCAGGAGCGGGCAGAAAGAGACCCAGTACTTC. Amino acid sequence: CASRSGQKETQYF. Looking up the rest from reference TRBV2 and TRBJ2-5 gives the full variable domain: EPEVTQTPSHQVTQMGQEVILRCVPISNHLYFYWYRQILGQKVEFLVSFYNNEISEKSEIFDDQFSVERPDGSNFTLKIRSTKLEDSAMYFCASRSGQKETQYFGPGTRLLVL.

The gene calls are TRBV28 and TRBJ1-1; D not certain. V was pared by 5 bases and J by 6 bases, with 13 bases between. Germline CDR1 MDHEN, CDR2 SYDVKM. The CDR3 has 13 amino acids. The chain's CDR3 is CASSVGSTAEAFF. CDR3 nucleotide sequence: TGTGCCAGCAGTGTCGGGTCTACAGCTGAAGCTTTCTTT.

This clone was seen more than once but under ten times. V usage is TRBV9 and J usage is TRBJ1-1, with D maybe TRBD1 (5 bases). V shed 2 bases and J shed 10 bases, with 18 bases lying between them. The germline gives CDR1 SGDLS, CDR2 YYNGEE. There are 14 residues in the CDR3. In DNA form, the CDR3 reads TGTGCCAGCAGCGTGACCGGGGCCACATCTCGAGCTTTCTTT. Protein: CASSVTGATSRAFF.

This chain links TRBV27 with TRBJ1-1, with 7 nucleotides matching TRBD1. The germline V gene has CDR1 MNHEY and CDR2 SMNVEV (reference sequence). V was pared by 5 bases and J by 5 bases, with 8 bases of the junction left unmatched. This CDR3 comprises 14 residues. The CDR3 coding sequence is TGTGCCAGCAGTCGACAGGGCTGGGGGACTGAAGCTTTCTTT. Translated: CASSRQGWGTEAFF.

The rearrangement joins TRBV9 to TRBJ2-1; tentatively, D is TRBD2 (6 bases). The CDR3 totals 16 residues. Between the trimmed V and J ends, which lost 1 base and 2 bases, there was a span of 13 bases. Germline V gene sequence: CDR1 SGDLS, CDR2 YYNGEE. CDR3 protein: CASSVNLATTYNEQFF. CDR3 DNA: TGTGCCAGCAGCGTAAACCTAGCGACTACCTACAATGAGCAGTTCTTC.

The V call is TRBV5-1, the J call TRBJ1-1; D uncertain. The length of the CDR3 is 13 residues. V was pared by 0 bases and J by 5 bases, with 8 bases between. Germline CDR1 reads SGHRS; CDR2 reads YFSETQ. The CDR3 reads CASSLDSYTEAFF. Written as DNA, the CDR3 is TGCGCCAGCAGCTTGGACAGTTATACTGAAGCTTTCTTT.

The V gene is TRBV6-5, the J gene TRBJ2-7, with unresolved D. Germline V gene data show CDR1 as MNHEY and CDR2 as SVGAGI. Trimming left V 4 bases short and J 3 bases short, with 10 bases between. The CDR3 covers 13 residues. CDR3 DNA sequence: TGTGCCAGCAGTTTCGACATTTTCTACGAGCAGTACTTC. Protein product: CASSFDIFYEQYF.

The chain is built from TRBV10-3 and TRBJ2-4; D ambiguous. Trimming cost V 2 bases and J 0 bases, with 11 bases left between them. This CDR3 contains 16 residues. Germline lookup yields CDR1 ENHRY and CDR2 SYGVKD. The CDR3 here is CAISENEILAKNIQYF. The CDR3 DNA follows: TGTGCCATCAGTGAGAACGAAATCCTAGCCAAAAACATTCAGTACTTC.

This chain joins TRBV27 and TRBJ1-1; 8 bases map to TRBD1. With V trimmed by 6 bases and J by 4 bases, 16 bases remained unmatched. The CDR3 is made up of 17 amino acids. Germline values: CDR1 MNHEY, CDR2 SMNVEV (reference sequence). The DNA of the CDR3 is TGTGCCAGCAGCCGGGGTTATGATCGGACAGGGTCCACTGAAGCTTTCTTT. It yields the protein CASSRGYDRTGSTEAFF.

In DNA form, the CDR3 reads TGTGCCAGCAGCCTAAGACACGGATCGGATACGCAGTATTTT. It is translated as CASSLRHGSDTQYF. J is TRBJ2-3 and V is TRBV5-4; D is unclear. Trimming took off 4 bases at V and 6 bases at J, with 15 bases between the two ends. There are 14 residues in the CDR3. Germline CDR1 and CDR2: SGHNT and YYREEE (reference sequence).

CDR3: CASTQSGGRVTDTQYF. The CDR3 DNA reads TGTGCCAGTACCCAGTCCGGGGGGCGAGTAACAGATACGCAGTATTTT. This sequence joins TRBV19 and TRBJ2-3, with D possibly being TRBD2 (7 bases). The ends were cut back, 7 bases at V and 3 bases at J, with 20 bases in the middle. The CDR3 consists of 16 residues. CDR1 LNHDA and CDR2 SQIVND come from the germline V gene (reference sequence).

V is TRBV27 and J is TRBJ1-6; D is uncertain. V was trimmed by 0 bases and J by 9 bases, leaving 6 bases between them. Germline-derived CDR1 and CDR2 are MNHEY and SMNVEV (reference sequence). The CDR3 spans 13 residues. This CDR3 reads CASSLSGASPLHF. The CDR3 DNA reads TGTGCCAGCAGTTTATCGGGAGCTTCACCCCTCCACTTT.

The gene calls are TRBV5-1 and TRBJ1-2; the D is unclear. Trimming removed 3 bases at V and 3 bases at J, with 12 bases between. In germline, CDR1 is SGHRS, CDR2 YFSETQ. The CDR3 totals 14 residues. The DNA for the CDR3 is TGCGCCAGCAGCTATGGTAGTGGGGACTATGGCTACACCTTC. Translation: CASSYGSGDYGYTF.

The chain uses TRBV30 and TRBJ1-5, with D possibly matching TRBD1 (5 bases). V was clipped by 5 bases and J by 0 bases, with 8 bases between them. The CDR3 totals 13 residues. Germline CDR1 is GTSNPN and CDR2 is SVGIG (reference sequence). This chain's CDR3 is CAWGRVSNQPQHF. As DNA, the CDR3 is TGTGCCTGGGGCAGGGTTAGCAATCAGCCCCAGCATTTT.

There are a few counts of this clone. V and J are TRBV4-1 and TRBJ1-5; D not resolved. The ends were cut back, 1 base at V and 9 bases at J, with 7 bases in the middle. Germline V gene sequence: CDR1 MGHRA, CDR2 YSYEKL. CDR3 size: 12 residues. CDR3 nucleotides: TGCGCCAGCAGCCAAGGTGAAGGGCCCCAGCATTTT. It encodes CASSQGEGPQHF.

This rearrangement joins TRBV6-5 to TRBJ1-1, with 8 nucleotides matching TRBD1. The CDR3 sequence is 15 residues long. Germline V gene data show CDR1 as MNHEY and CDR2 as SVGAGI. The junction had 8 bases not matched to a gene; V was cut back by 5 bases and J by 3 bases. The CDR3 nucleotides are TGTGCCAGCAGTCATCGGACAGGGAGGGACACTGAAGCTTTCTTT. It specifies CASSHRTGRDTEAFF.

The chain employs TRBV4-3 and TRBJ2-5; 14 bases line up with TRBD2. Germline V lookup: CDR1 LGHNA, CDR2 YSLEER. The length of the CDR3 is 16 residues. The V segment lost 4 bases and the J segment 2 bases; nucleotides outside the gene matches: 3. CDR3 amino acids: CASSRGTSGGQETQYF. CDR3 nucleotides: TGCGCCAGCAGCCGAGGGACTAGCGGGGGACAAGAGACCCAGTACTTC.

The rearrangement uses TRBV5-1 and TRBJ2-7, with D possibly matching TRBD1 (5 bases). Germline CDR1 SGHRS, CDR2 YFSETQ. Between the trimmed V and J ends, which lost 4 bases and 2 bases, there was a span of 13 bases. This CDR3 region has 14 residues. This CDR3 is CASSGAVPTYEQYF. The CDR3 region has the DNA TGCGCCAGCAGCGGGGCTGTACCCACCTACGAGCAGTACTTC.

This chain joins TRBV6-6 and TRBJ1-5; TRBD1 matches 8 bases. CDR3 length: 13 amino acids. Germline loops: CDR1 MNHNY, CDR2 SVGAGI (reference sequence). V lost 6 bases to trimming and J lost 5 bases; unmatched junction nucleotides: 3. This CDR3 is CASRPTGDQPQHF. The CDR3 nucleotides are TGTGCCAGCAGACCGACAGGGGATCAGCCCCAGCATTTT.

This clone showed up just a few times. The V gene is TRBV30, the J gene TRBJ1-4, with 9 bases identical to TRBD1. The trim removed 3 bases at V and 10 bases at J, leaving 6 bases unmatched. This CDR3 has 13 amino acids. Germline V gene sequence: CDR1 GTSNPN, CDR2 SVGIG (reference sequence). The CDR3 DNA sequence: TGTGCCTGGAGCCCAGACAGGGGGGGAAAACTGTTTTTT. It translates to CAWSPDRGGKLFF.

The V gene is TRBV28, the J gene TRBJ2-1, with 9 bases fitting TRBD2. Unmatched junction bases numbered 2, after V lost 2 bases and J lost 3 bases. CDR3 length equals 15 residues. CDR1 and CDR2 (germline): MDHEN, SYDVKM. In nucleotides, the CDR3 is TGTGCCAGCAGTTTAGGCGGGAGGGTCTACAATGAGCAGTTCTTC. This sequence encodes CASSLGGRVYNEQFF.

This chain links TRBV9 with TRBJ1-2, with D uncertain. The CDR3 extends over 14 amino acids. Germline values: CDR1 SGDLS, CDR2 YYNGEE. Trimming removed 0 bases from V and 2 bases from J, with 8 bases in between. DNA of the CDR3: TGTGCCAGCAGCGTAGCCCAGGAAAACTATGGCTACACCTTC. This gives the protein CASSVAQENYGYTF.

V usage is TRBV7-3 and J usage is TRBJ2-7; D possibly corresponds to TRBD2 (5 bases). The germline V gene encodes CDR1 SGHTA and CDR2 FQGTGA. Trimming cost V 5 bases and J 3 bases, with 11 bases left between them. The CDR3 has 13 residues. The CDR3 nucleotides read TGTGCCAGCAGCCTGGACTGGGACTACGAGCAGTACTTC. Translating it yields CASSLDWDYEQYF.